The clone carrying this T cell receptor (beta chain) was detected ten times or more. Genomic DNA constituted the template upon which TCR beta VDJ and CDR3 profiling was performed. TCRdb itself ran the reads through MiXCR, one entry per CDR3 protein. The sample has about 200,000 distinct CDR3 sequences, about half seen once. Previously, flow cytometry had revealed CD8+CD57+ cell expansion in the patients chosen for sequencing. The entry originates in a study of CD8+CD57+ T cells in acquired aplastic anemia. Sequenced material: sorted CD4+, CD8+, or CD8+CD57+ T cells (not recorded which) from PBMCs. The receptor was isolated from a human donor with aplastic anemia.

The chain's CDR3 is CASSPTPYRRTDTQYF. CDR3 in DNA: TGTGCCAGCAGCCCAACCCCCTACAGACGCACAGATACGCAGTATTTT. The chain carries TRBV5-4 and TRBJ2-3; D gene ambiguous. The CDR3 covers 16 residues. Trimming took off 4 bases at V and 1 base at J, with 16 bases between the two ends. Germline loops: CDR1 SGHNT, CDR2 YYREEE (reference sequence).